This record concerns one T cell receptor beta chain sequence. This record belongs to a study of technical replicates of blood from a handful of donors. Only in-frame clones appear in the TCRdb table, and some are missing; sequencing was by immunoSEQ multiplex PCR. The table shows tens of thousands of clones, with 90% to 95% occurring only once. The length of the CDR3 is 11 residues. Losses at the gene ends were 8 bases for V and 2 bases for J; bases not matched to a gene: 0. From germline, CDR1 is MNHEY and CDR2 SVGAGI. The source material was T cells isolated from PBMCs. This TCR was recovered from a human donor in good health. The V and J genes are TRBV6-5 and TRBJ2-7; the match to TRBD2 covers 7 bases. The CDR3 coding sequence is TGTGCCAGCGGGGGGGCCTACGAGCAGTACTTC. Amino acid sequence: CASGGAYEQYF.